The 5 T cell receptor beta chains below come from one sample, sequenced in a study of blood T cell repertoires in COVID-19. Measured with immunoSEQ multiplex PCR; TCRdb has only the in-frame clones, and not every one. The profile shows about 52,000 clones, over 75% of them singletons. Sequenced input: peripheral blood. Source of these receptors: a man in his sixties or seventies with acute or convalescent COVID-19.

In DNA form, the CDR3 reads TGCGCCAGCAGCTTGAGCAGGGCGGGGGAGACCCAGTACTTC. This sequence encodes CASSLSRAGETQYF. This sequence joins TRBV5-1 and TRBJ2-5; tentative D call: TRBD2 (6 bases). The germline gives CDR1 SGHRS, CDR2 YFSETQ. CDR3 length: 14 residues. Trimming removed 1 base from V and 5 bases from J, with 12 bases in between.

This chain links TRBV5-6 with TRBJ1-1; a weak D match, TRBD1 (6 bases). Germline values: CDR1 SGHDT, CDR2 YYEEEE. This CDR3 is 17 amino acids long. Trimming left V 0 bases short and J 1 base short, with 16 bases between. The CDR3, as DNA: TGTGCCAGCAGCTTGGCATTTTATGAGGGACAGAACACTGAAGCTTTCTTT. Its translation is CASSLAFYEGQNTEAFF.

The chain carries TRBV11-1 and TRBJ1-1, with TRBD1 matching over 7 bases. The germline V gene encodes CDR1 SGHAT and CDR2 FQDESV (reference sequence). The CDR3 spans 13 residues. The junction had 0 bases not matched to a gene; V was cut back by 4 bases and J by 1 base. CDR3 residues: CASSWTGNTEAFF. The CDR3 DNA is TGTGCCAGCAGCTGGACAGGGAACACTGAAGCTTTCTTT.

The chain links TRBV5-5 to TRBJ1-1; TRBD1 might be the D (6 bases). This CDR3 spans 12 amino acids. V lost 4 bases, J lost 9 bases, and 13 bases lay in between. Germline values: CDR1 SGHKS, CDR2 YYEKEE (reference sequence). CDR3: CASSKTGNQAFF. Here the CDR3 DNA reads TGTGCCAGCAGCAAAACAGGGAACCAAGCTTTCTTT. Together with reference TRBV5-5 and TRBJ1-1, the CDR3 gives the full variable domain: DAGVTQSPTHLIKTRGQQVTLRCSPISGHKSVSWYQQVLGQGPQFIFQYYEKEERGRGNFPDRFSARQFPNYSSELNVNALLLGDSALYLCASSKTGNQAFFGQGTRLTVV.

This chain connects TRBV2 to TRBJ2-3; 11 positions agree with TRBD2. J gave up 11 bases and V 7 bases, and 14 bases lay outside the gene matches. There are 15 residues in the CDR3. Germline CDR1 is SNHLY and CDR2 is FYNNEI. The CDR3 DNA follows: TGTGCCAGCAAACTCGGACTAGCGGGTGCCGGTGAGCAGTATTTT. Residues: CASKLGLAGAGEQYF.